This T cell receptor beta chain was observed in a study of response to subunit inactivated influenza vaccine. The study, taken as a whole, reports: Every seasonal influenza vaccination brings in few new T cells, the authors suggested.

As concerns this clonotype: Its antigen is undetermined.

The V end was cut by 7 bases, the J end by 5 bases, with 17 bases between. The CDR3 has 14 residues. The germline CDR1 and CDR2 sequences are MNHEY and SVGEGT. TCRdb independently ran MiXCR on the RT-PCR reads; one entry per CDR3 protein. The data contain about 780,000 distinct CDR3 sequences, around a sixth of them seen just once; the ten biggest clones take up around 9.9%. The sequence was obtained from a man between 50 and 59 years old who received an inactivated influenza vaccine. The starting material was PBMCs from blood, obtained about 5 days after vaccination. This chain connects TRBV6-2 or TRBV6-3 to TRBJ2-5; no definite D call. Here the CDR3 DNA reads TGTGCCAGCACGACACCAATCCACGGGGAGACCCAGTACTTC. Encoded protein: CASTTPIHGETQYF.